These 18 T cell receptor beta chains were all obtained from the same sample, sequenced in a study of cytomegalovirus exposure and HLA in healthy donors. PCR amplification relied on 60 Vbeta primers (plus 13 Jbeta primers). Generated by immunoSEQ multiplex PCR, the TCRdb table keeps only in-frame clones and is missing some. The sample consists of more than 130,000 clones, roughly four fifths of them appearing once. Sequences were obtained from PBMCs. The receptors were sampled from a man aged 40-55 years in good health and CMV-seropositive.

The V and J genes are TRBV6-1 and TRBJ1-5, with D tentatively TRBD1 (5 bases). The CDR3 has 16 residues. The germline V gene encodes CDR1 MNHNS and CDR2 SASEGT. Trimming stripped 3 bases from V and 1 base from J, with 13 bases between. CDR3 loop: CASSDMAGWSNQPQHF. The DNA for the CDR3 is TGTGCCAGCAGTGATATGGCAGGGTGGAGCAATCAGCCCCAGCATTTT.

The chain links TRBV4-2 to TRBJ2-7; TRBD1 matches at 7 bases. CDR1 and CDR2 from the germline V gene are LGHNA and YNFKEQ. CDR3 size: 13 residues. The V gene end was trimmed by 5 bases and the J gene end by 6 bases; junction bases not matched to a gene: 7. CDR3 loop: CASSERQGSEQYF. CDR3 in DNA: TGTGCCAGCAGCGAGCGACAGGGAAGCGAGCAGTACTTC.

This sequence joins TRBV7-3 and TRBJ1-5; 10 positions match TRBD1. V lost 7 bases and J lost 6; bases outside the gene matches: 12. The CDR3 extends over 16 amino acids. Looked up from germline, CDR1 is SGHTA and CDR2 is FQGTGA. The CDR3 region is CASTKTTGGRFQPQHF. The DNA for the CDR3 is TGTGCCAGCACCAAAACGACAGGGGGCCGGTTTCAGCCCCAGCATTTT.

The count of this clone is one. The chain uses TRBV4-1 and TRBJ2-3, with TRBD2 as a possible D gene (6 bases). CDR3 size: 17 residues. The germline CDR1 and CDR2 sequences are MGHRA and YSYEKL. V was shortened by 4 bases and J by 4 bases, with 21 bases between the two germline ends. Here the CDR3 reads CASSPLPGRGRSDTQYF. Written as DNA, the CDR3 is TGCGCCAGCAGCCCCCTCCCTGGCCGGGGGAGGTCAGATACGCAGTATTTT.

CDR3 sequence (DNA): TGTGCCAGCAGCTTACGGGACAGGGGGATCCAGTACTTC. Encoded protein: CASSLRDRGIQYF. This chain links TRBV5-4 with TRBJ2-5; 11 nucleotides agree with TRBD1. The CDR3 contains 13 residues. The germline CDR1 and CDR2 sequences are SGHNT and YYREEE (reference sequence). V lost 2 bases to trimming and J lost 10 bases; unmatched junction nucleotides: 4.

The chain links TRBV5-1 to TRBJ2-7, with D maybe TRBD2 (6 bases). The CDR3 is made up of 13 amino acids. V gave up 4 bases and J gave up 6 bases, with 14 bases separating them. The germline gives CDR1 SGHRS, CDR2 YFSETQ. As DNA, the CDR3 is TGCGCCAGCAGCCAGGTCCTCGGGGGCGAGCAGTACTTC. Amino acids: CASSQVLGGEQYF.

J is TRBJ2-1 and V is TRBV11-1; TRBD1 might be the D (5 bases). From germline, CDR1 is SGHAT and CDR2 FQDESV (reference sequence). CDR3 size: 14 residues. The germline V and J ends were trimmed by 1 base and 9 bases, with 13 bases remaining between them. CDR3 amino acids: CASSLGGEFGEQFF. In DNA, the CDR3 is TGTGCCAGCAGCTTAGGGGGCGAATTCGGTGAGCAGTTCTTC.

The genes are TRBV7-2 and TRBJ2-3, with a tentative D call TRBD1 (7 bases). This CDR3 comprises 16 residues. V lost 8 bases, J lost 4 bases, and 22 bases lay in between. Germline lookup yields CDR1 SGHTA and CDR2 FQGNSA. This chain's CDR3 is CASQPQGGIRADTQYF. CDR3 coding DNA: TGTGCCAGCCAGCCGCAGGGGGGCATCCGTGCAGATACGCAGTATTTT.

The chain uses TRBV6-1 and TRBJ1-1; 8 bases agree with TRBD1. The V gene's germline CDR1 is MNHNS and CDR2 SASEGT. The junction had 9 bases not matched to a gene; V was cut back by 7 bases and J by 2 bases. This CDR3 contains 15 residues. CDR3 nucleotide sequence: TGTGCCAGCATGGGGGGTGGGACAGGAAACACTGAAGCTTTCTTT. It specifies CASMGGGTGNTEAFF.

The chain has TRBV5-8 and TRBJ2-1; TRBD1 agrees at 10 bases. Unmatched junction bases numbered 5, after V lost 5 bases and J lost 3 bases. Germline assignment: CDR1 SGHTS and CDR2 YDEGEE. CDR3 length: 15 amino acids. The CDR3 DNA is TGTGCCAGCAGATTTGACAGGGGGCACTACAATGAGCAGTTCTTC. Its translation is CASRFDRGHYNEQFF.

Note on this clone: Here the CDR3 omits its conserved ending phenylalanine or tryptophan, so a read error is the likely source. It is unclear where the CDR3 begins or ends on the DNA, so no DNA is shown, and the CDR3 is as TCRdb lists it. The V and J genes are TRBV4-1 and TRBJ2-7; the table's D call, TRBD1, has no DNA check behind it. The germline V gene has CDR1 MGHRA and CDR2 YSYEKL. The CDR3 length equals 12 residues, ends included. Here the CDR3 reads CASSQDTWARLI.

This chain connects TRBV18 to TRBJ1-2; no reliable D call. Trimming removed 0 bases from V and 4 bases from J, with 9 bases in between. Germline CDR1 KGHSH, CDR2 LQKENI. The CDR3 contains 14 residues. Here the CDR3 reads CASSPPRQIYGYTF. CDR3 DNA: TGTGCCAGCTCACCACCCCGACAAATCTATGGCTACACCTTC.

The chain is built from TRBV7-3 and TRBJ2-2; TRBD1 aligns across 7 bases. The CDR3 extends over 15 amino acids. Unmatched junction bases numbered 4, after V lost 2 bases and J lost 4 bases. The germline V gene has CDR1 SGHTA and CDR2 FQGTGA. The CDR3 region is CASSLEAGGTGELFF. The CDR3 coding sequence is TGTGCCAGCAGCTTAGAGGCAGGGGGCACCGGGGAGCTGTTTTTT.

The chain joins TRBV7-8 to TRBJ2-3, with a possible D match to TRBD2 (7 bases). Germline loops: CDR1 SGHVS, CDR2 FQNEAQ. Trimming stripped 11 bases from V and 1 base from J, with 13 bases between. The CDR3 is made up of 13 amino acids. CDR3 loop: CAVRGGRTDTQYF. The CDR3 DNA reads TGTGCCGTGAGGGGGGGACGCACAGATACGCAGTATTTT.

Here the CDR3 reads CASSLDGSSYNEQFF. CDR3 nucleotides: TGTGCCAGCAGCTTAGATGGGAGCTCCTACAATGAGCAGTTCTTC. This chain connects TRBV7-2 to TRBJ2-1; tentatively, D is TRBD2 (5 bases). V was shortened by 1 base and J by 0 bases, with 7 bases between the two germline ends. The CDR3 runs 15 residues. Germline lookup yields CDR1 SGHTA and CDR2 FQGNSA.

The chain employs TRBV11-3 and TRBJ2-7; D not certain. The germline gives CDR1 SGHNT, CDR2 YENEEA. V dropped 1 base and J dropped 2 bases, with 9 bases sitting between them. This CDR3 is built from 14 residues. CDR3 protein: CASSLGYGAYEQYF. In DNA, the CDR3 is TGTGCCAGCAGCTTAGGTTACGGAGCCTACGAGCAGTACTTC.

J is TRBJ1-2 and V is TRBV6-5; D is unclear. With 2 bases removed from V and 8 bases from J, the gap between germline ends came to 12 bases. The CDR3 loop spans 13 amino acids. CDR1 is MNHEY, CDR2 SVGAGI, per germline. CDR3 residues: CASSYAWLEGYTF. The CDR3 DNA reads as TGTGCCAGCAGTTACGCCTGGTTGGAGGGCTACACCTTC.

V gene TRBV5-1 combines with J gene TRBJ2-2; TRBD2 matches 9 bases. The CDR3 runs to 15 residues. The V segment lost 2 bases and the J segment 5 bases; nucleotides outside the gene matches: 4. The V gene's germline CDR1 is SGHRS and CDR2 YFSETQ. CDR3 sequence reads: CASSLGLAGTGELFF. The DNA for the CDR3 is TGCGCCAGCAGCTTAGGGCTAGCGGGAACCGGGGAGCTGTTTTTT.